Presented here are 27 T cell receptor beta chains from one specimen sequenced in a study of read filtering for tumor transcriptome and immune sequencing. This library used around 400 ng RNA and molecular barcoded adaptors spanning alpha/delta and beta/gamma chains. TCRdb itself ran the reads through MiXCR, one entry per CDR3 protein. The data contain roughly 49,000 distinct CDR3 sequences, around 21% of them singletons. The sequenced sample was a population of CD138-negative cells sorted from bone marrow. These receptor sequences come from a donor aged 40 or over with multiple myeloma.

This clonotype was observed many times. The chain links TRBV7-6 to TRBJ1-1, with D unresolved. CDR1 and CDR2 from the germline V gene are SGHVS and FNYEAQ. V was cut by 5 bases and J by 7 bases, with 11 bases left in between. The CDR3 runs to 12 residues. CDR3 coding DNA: TGTGCCAGCAGCCCCGCGGGAGGTGAAGCTTTCTTT. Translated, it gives CASSPAGGEAFF.

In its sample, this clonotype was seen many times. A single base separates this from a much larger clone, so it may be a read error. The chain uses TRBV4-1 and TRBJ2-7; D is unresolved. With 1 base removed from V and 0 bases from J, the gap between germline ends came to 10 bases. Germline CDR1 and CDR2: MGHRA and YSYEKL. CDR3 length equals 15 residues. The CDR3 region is CASSQGVADSYEQYF. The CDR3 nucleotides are TGCGCCAGCAGCCAAGGTGTGGCGGACTCCTACGAGCAGTACTTC.

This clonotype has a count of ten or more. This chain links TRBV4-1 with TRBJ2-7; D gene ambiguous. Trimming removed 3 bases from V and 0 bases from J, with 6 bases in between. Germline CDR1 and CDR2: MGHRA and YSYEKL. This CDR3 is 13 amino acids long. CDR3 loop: CASSHAVSYEQYF. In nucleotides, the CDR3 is TGCGCCAGCAGCCACGCCGTCTCCTACGAGCAGTACTTC.

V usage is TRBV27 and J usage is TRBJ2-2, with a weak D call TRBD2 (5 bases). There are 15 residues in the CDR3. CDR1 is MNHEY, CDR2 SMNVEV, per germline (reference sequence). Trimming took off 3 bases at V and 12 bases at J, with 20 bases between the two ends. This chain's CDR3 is CASSLSGSNTGKLFF. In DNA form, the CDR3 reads TGTGCCAGCAGTTTGTCCGGGTCGAACACGGGGAAGCTGTTTTTT.

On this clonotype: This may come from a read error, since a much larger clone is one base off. Written as DNA, the CDR3 is TGTGCCAGCAGCCGGGACGACACAGATATGCAGTATTTT. It specifies CASSRDDTDMQYF. The chain employs TRBV6-6 and TRBJ2-3, with D perhaps being TRBD1 or TRBD2 (5 bases each). This CDR3 comprises 13 residues. Germline V gives CDR1 MNHNY, CDR2 SVGAGI (reference sequence).

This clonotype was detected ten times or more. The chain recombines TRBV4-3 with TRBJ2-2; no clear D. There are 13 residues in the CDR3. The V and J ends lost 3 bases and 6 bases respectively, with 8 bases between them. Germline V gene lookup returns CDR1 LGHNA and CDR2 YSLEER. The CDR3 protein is CASSQTYAGELFF. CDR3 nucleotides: TGCGCCAGCAGCCAGACCTACGCCGGGGAGCTGTTTTTT.

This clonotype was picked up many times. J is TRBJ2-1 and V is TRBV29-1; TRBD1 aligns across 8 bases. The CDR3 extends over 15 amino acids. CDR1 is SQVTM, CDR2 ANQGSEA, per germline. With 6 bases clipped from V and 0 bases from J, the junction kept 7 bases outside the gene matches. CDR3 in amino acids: CSVRTGFNSYNEQFF. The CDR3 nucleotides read TGCAGCGTGAGGACAGGGTTTAACTCCTACAATGAGCAGTTCTTC.

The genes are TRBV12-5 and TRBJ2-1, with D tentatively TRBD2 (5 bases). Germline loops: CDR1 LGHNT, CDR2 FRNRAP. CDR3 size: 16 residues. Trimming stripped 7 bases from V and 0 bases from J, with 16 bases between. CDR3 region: CASARPGLSSYNEQFF. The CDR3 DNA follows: TGTGCTAGTGCCCGACCGGGGTTAAGCTCCTACAATGAGCAGTTCTTC.

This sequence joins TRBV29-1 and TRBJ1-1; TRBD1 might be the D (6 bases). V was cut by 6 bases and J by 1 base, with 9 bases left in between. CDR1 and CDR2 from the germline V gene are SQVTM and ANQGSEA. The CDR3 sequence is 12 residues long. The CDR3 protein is CSVIQGNTEAFF. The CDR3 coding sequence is TGCAGCGTCATACAGGGGAACACTGAAGCTTTCTTT. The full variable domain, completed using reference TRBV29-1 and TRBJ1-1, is SAVISQKPSRDICQRGTSLTIQCQVDSQVTMMFWYRQQPGQSLTLIATANQGSEATYESGFVIDKFPISRPNLTFSTLTVSNMSPEDSSIYLCSVIQGNTEAFFGQGTRLTVV.

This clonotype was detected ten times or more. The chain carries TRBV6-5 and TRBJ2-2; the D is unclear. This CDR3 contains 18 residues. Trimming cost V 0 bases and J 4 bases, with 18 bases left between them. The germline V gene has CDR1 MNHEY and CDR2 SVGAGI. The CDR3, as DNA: TGTGCCAGCAGTTACTCGAACCCTCACCTCATTCTCACCGGGGAGCTGTTTTTT. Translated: CASSYSNPHLILTGELFF.

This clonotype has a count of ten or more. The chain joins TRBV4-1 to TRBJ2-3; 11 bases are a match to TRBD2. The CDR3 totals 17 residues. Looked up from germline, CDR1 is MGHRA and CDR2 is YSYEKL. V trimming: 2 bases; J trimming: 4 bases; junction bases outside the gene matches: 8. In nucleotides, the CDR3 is TGCGCCAGCAGCCAAACACCGGGACTAGCGGTCGCAGATACGCAGTATTTT. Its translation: CASSQTPGLAVADTQYF.

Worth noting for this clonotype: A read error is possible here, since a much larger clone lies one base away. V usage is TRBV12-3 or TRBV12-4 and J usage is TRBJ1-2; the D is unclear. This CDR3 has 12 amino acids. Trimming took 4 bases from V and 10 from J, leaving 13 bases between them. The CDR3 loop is CASSSVQKDYTF. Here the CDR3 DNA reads TGTGCCAGCAGTTCAGTACAGAAGGACTACACCTTC.

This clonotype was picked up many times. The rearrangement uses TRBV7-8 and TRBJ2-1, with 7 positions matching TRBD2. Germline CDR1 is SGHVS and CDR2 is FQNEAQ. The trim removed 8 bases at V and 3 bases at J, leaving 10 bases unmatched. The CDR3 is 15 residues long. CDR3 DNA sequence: TGTGCCAGCGGTAGAGCCGGGACTAACTACAATGAGCAGTTCTTC. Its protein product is CASGRAGTNYNEQFF. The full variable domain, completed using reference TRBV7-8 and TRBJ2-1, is GAGVSQSPRYKVAKRGQDVALRCDPISGHVSLFWYQQALGQGPEFLTYFQNEAQLDKSGLPSDRFFAERPEGSVSTLKIQRTQQEDSAVYLCASGRAGTNYNEQFFGPGTRLTVL.

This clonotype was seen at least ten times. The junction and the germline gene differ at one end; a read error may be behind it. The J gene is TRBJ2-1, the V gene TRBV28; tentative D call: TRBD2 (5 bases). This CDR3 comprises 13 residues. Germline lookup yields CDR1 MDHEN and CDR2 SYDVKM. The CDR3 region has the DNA TGTGCCAGCAGGGACTCGACCTATAATGAGCAGTTCTTC. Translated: CASRDSTYNEQFF.

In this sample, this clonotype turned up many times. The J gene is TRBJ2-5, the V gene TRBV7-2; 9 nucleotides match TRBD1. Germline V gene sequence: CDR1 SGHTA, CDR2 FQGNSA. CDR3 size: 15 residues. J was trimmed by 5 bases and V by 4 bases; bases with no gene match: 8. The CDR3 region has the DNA TGTGCCAGCAGCTCAGGGACAGGGTATTGGGAGACCCAGTACTTC. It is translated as CASSSGTGYWETQYF.

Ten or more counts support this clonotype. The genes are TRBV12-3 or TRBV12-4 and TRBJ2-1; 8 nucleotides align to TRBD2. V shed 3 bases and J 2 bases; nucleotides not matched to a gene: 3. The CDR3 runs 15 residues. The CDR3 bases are TGTGCCAGCAGTTTCTTAGCGGGGCCCTACAATGAGCAGTTCTTC. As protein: CASSFLAGPYNEQFF.

CDR3 bases: TGTGCCACCAGCAGAAGGAACAGTCCCCACGAGCAGTACTTC. Its translation is CATSRRNSPHEQYF. V and J are TRBV15 and TRBJ2-7, with D unresolved. The ends were cut back, 2 bases at V and 5 bases at J, with 13 bases in the middle. CDR1 and CDR2 (germline): LNHNV, YYDKDF (reference sequence). This CDR3 has 14 amino acids.

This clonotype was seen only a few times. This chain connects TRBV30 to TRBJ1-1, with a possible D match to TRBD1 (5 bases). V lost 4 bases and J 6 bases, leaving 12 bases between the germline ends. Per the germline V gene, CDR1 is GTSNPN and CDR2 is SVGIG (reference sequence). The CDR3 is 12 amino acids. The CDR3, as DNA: TGTGCCTGGAAGGGGCTAACGGCTGAAGCTTTCTTT. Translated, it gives CAWKGLTAEAFF.

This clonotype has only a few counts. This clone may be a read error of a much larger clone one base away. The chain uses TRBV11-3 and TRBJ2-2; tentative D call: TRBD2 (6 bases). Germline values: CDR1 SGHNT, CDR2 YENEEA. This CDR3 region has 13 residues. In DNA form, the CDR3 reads TGTGCCAGCAGCTTATTGGGCACCGGGGGGCTGTTTTTT. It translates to CASSLLGTGGLFF. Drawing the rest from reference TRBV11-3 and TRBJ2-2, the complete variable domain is EAGVVQSPRYKIIEKKQPVAFWCNPISGHNTLYWYLQNLGQGPELLIRYENEEAVDDSQLPKDRFSAERLKGVDSTLKIQPAELGDSAVYLCASSLLGTGGLFFGEGSRLTVL.

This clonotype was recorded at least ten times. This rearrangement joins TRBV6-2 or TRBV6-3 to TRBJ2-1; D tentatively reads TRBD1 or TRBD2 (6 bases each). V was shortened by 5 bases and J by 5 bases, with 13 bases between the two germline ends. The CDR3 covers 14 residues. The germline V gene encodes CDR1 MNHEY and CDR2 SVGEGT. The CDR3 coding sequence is TGTGCCAGCAGTCGATTCGGGGGCGACAATGAGCAGTTCTTC. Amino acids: CASSRFGGDNEQFF.

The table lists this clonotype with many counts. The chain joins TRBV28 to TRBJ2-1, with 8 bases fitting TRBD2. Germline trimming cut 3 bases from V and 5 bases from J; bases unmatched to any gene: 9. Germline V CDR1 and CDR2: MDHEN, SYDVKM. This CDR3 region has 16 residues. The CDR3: CASSFPTLAGNNEQFF. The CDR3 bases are TGTGCCAGCAGTTTTCCAACCCTAGCGGGCAACAATGAGCAGTTCTTC.

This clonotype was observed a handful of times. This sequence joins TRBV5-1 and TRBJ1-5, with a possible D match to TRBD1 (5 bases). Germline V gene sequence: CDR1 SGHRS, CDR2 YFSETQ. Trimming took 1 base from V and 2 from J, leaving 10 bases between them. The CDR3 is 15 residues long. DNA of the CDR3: TGCGCCAGCAGCTTGACGGGGCAGGGCAATCAGCCCCAGCATTTT. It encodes CASSLTGQGNQPQHF.

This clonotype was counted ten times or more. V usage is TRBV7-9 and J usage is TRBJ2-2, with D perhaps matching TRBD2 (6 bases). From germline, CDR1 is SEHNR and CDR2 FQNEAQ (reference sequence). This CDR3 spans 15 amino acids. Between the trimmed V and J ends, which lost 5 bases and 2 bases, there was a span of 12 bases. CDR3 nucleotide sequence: TGTGCCAGCAGCCCAACGGGACTCAACACCGGGGAGCTGTTTTTT. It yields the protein CASSPTGLNTGELFF. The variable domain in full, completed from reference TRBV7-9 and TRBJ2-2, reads DTGVSQNPRHKITKRGQNVTFRCDPISEHNRLYWYRQTLGQGPEFLTYFQNEAQLEKSRLLSDRFSAERPKGSFSTLEIQRTEQGDSAMYLCASSPTGLNTGELFFGEGSRLTVL.

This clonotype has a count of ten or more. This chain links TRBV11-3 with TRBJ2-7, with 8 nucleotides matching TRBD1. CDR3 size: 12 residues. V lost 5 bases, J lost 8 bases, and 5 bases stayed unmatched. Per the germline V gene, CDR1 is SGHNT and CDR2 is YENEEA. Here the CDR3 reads CASSPRQGQQYF. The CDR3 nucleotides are TGTGCCAGCAGCCCGAGACAGGGGCAGCAGTACTTC.

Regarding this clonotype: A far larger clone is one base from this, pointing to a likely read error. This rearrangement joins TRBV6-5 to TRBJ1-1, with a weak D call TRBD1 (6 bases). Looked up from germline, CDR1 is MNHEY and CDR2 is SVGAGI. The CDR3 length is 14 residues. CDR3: CASSYLGTSTEVFF. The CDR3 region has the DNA TGTGCCAGCAGTTACTTAGGGACATCCACTGAAGTTTTCTTT.

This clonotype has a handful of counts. CDR3 sequence: CASSQSGMFTDTQYF. CDR3 in DNA: TGTGCCAGCAGTCAAAGCGGGATGTTCACAGATACGCAGTATTTT. The V gene is TRBV6-6, the J gene TRBJ2-3; 7 bases agree with TRBD2. Germline CDR1 is MNHNY and CDR2 is SVGAGI (reference sequence). The CDR3 runs 15 residues. The ends lost 5 bases at V and 2 bases at J; junction bases unmatched: 7.

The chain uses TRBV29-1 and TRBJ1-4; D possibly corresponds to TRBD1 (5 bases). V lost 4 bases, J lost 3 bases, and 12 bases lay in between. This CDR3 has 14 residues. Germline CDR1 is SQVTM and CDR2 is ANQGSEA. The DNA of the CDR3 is TGCAGCGTTGCCTTACAGGTTTCTAATGAAAAACTGTTTTTT. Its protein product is CSVALQVSNEKLFF.